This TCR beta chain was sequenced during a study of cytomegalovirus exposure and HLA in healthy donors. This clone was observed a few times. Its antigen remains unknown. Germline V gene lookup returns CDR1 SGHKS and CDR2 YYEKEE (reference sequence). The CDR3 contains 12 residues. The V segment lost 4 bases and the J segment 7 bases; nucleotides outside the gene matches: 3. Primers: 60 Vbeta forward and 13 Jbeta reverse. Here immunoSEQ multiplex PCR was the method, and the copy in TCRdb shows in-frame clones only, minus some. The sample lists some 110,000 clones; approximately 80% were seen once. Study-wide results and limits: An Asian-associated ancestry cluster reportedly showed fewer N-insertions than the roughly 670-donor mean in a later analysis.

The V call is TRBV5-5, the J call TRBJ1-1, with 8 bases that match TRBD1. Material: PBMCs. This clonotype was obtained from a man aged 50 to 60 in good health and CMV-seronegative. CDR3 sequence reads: CASSIGQGEAFF. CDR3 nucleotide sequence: TGTGCCAGCAGCATAGGACAGGGTGAAGCTTTCTTT.